This T cell receptor beta chain emerged from a study of tumor-infiltrating lymphocytes in oesophageal squamous cell carcinoma. MiXCR, applied by TCRdb to the PCR reads, yields one record per CDR3 protein. The table includes under 20,000 distinct CDR3 sequences, roughly 50% detected once. CDR3 length equals 14 residues. Germline loops: CDR1 SGHTA, CDR2 FQGNSA. This clonotype was seen ten or more times. The V and J genes are TRBV7-2 and TRBJ2-1, with D maybe TRBD2 (5 bases). The DNA end is more similar to TRBJ2-7, so the J call may be wrong. Sequenced input: esophageal tumor tissue. This receptor was identified in a female donor with esophageal squamous cell carcinoma. CDR3 nucleotides: TGTGCCAGCAGCTTAGGGCCGCGGGCCTACGAGCAGTACTTC. Translated: CASSLGPRAYEQYF.